A selection of T cell receptor beta chains follows, all from one sample in a study of blood T cell repertoires in COVID-19. Repertoires were generated with immunoSEQ multiplex PCR, while TCRdb's copy carries only in-frame clones and drops some. The sample lists roughly 80,000 clones; roughly 80% were seen once. The sample consisted of peripheral blood. Every receptor here comes from a human donor in a cohort sampled during active COVID-19. Each CDR3 is given with its conserved first and last residue. A D gene is named only where the DNA matches it firmly. Expanded clones get a size class; other rows say once, few or many, or leave the size out.

cdr3_length: 14; v_call: TRBV5-5; d_call: NA; clone_size: once; j_call: TRBJ2-7; cdr3_nt: TGTGCCAGCAGCGCCCGGTATATTTTCTACGAGCAGTACTTC; cdr3_aa: CASSARYIFYEQYF
cdr3_length: 15; v_call: TRBV2; d_call: TRBD1; clone_size: NA; j_call: TRBJ1-4; cdr3_nt: TGTGCCAGCAGTGGTGAAGGACAGGTTAATGAAAAACTGTTTTTT; cdr3_aa: CASSGEGQVNEKLFF
cdr3_length: 13; v_call: TRBV12-3/TRBV12-4; d_call: NA; clone_size: NA; j_call: TRBJ2-1; cdr3_nt: TGTGCCAGCAACAAGGGGGGGAGCAATGAGCAGTTCTTC; cdr3_aa: CASNKGGSNEQFF
cdr3_length: 13; v_call: TRBV6-5; d_call: NA; clone_size: NA; j_call: TRBJ1-1; cdr3_nt: TGTGCCAGTCTGAAAGACATCGACACTGAAGCTTTCTTT; cdr3_aa: CASLKDIDTEAFF
cdr3_length: 17; v_call: TRBV27; d_call: TRBD1; clone_size: NA; j_call: TRBJ2-3; cdr3_nt: TGTGCCAGCAGTTTATTAGGGACAGGGCTAGCGACAGATACGCAGTATTTT; cdr3_aa: CASSLLGTGLATDTQYF
cdr3_length: 14; v_call: TRBV9; d_call: NA; clone_size: NA; j_call: TRBJ2-3; cdr3_nt: TGTGCCAGCAGCGTAGGGGTGGGGGGAGATACGCAGTATTTT; cdr3_aa: CASSVGVGGDTQYF
cdr3_length: 13; v_call: TRBV30; d_call: TRBD2; clone_size: NA; j_call: TRBJ2-7; cdr3_nt: TGTGCCTGGAGGTGGGAGGGTGGCTACGAGCAGTACTTC; cdr3_aa: CAWRWEGGYEQYF
cdr3_length: 14; v_call: TRBV6-5; d_call: NA; clone_size: NA; j_call: TRBJ1-2; cdr3_nt: TGTGCCAGCACCCGCGGGGATTCGGGGCGCGGCTACACCTTC; cdr3_aa: CASTRGDSGRGYTF
cdr3_length: 14; v_call: TRBV10-3; d_call: NA; clone_size: NA; j_call: TRBJ2-3; cdr3_nt: TGTGCCATCAGTGAGGGGCGGGGAACAGATACGCAGTATTTT; cdr3_aa: CAISEGRGTDTQYF
cdr3_length: 13; v_call: TRBV6-5; d_call: NA; clone_size: NA; j_call: TRBJ1-1; cdr3_nt: TGTGCCAGCAGTTACAGGGAGGACACTGAAGCTTTCTTT; cdr3_aa: CASSYREDTEAFF
cdr3_length: 17; v_call: TRBV3-1/TRBV3-2; d_call: TRBD1; clone_size: NA; j_call: TRBJ1-5; cdr3_nt: TGTGCCAGCAGCCAAGAGACGACAGGGAGCGGCAATCAGCCCCAGCATTTT; cdr3_aa: CASSQETTGSGNQPQHF
cdr3_length: 16; v_call: TRBV5-1; d_call: TRBD2; clone_size: NA; j_call: TRBJ2-3; cdr3_nt: TGCGCCAGCAGCCCGGGTGGGGCGGGAGGCACAGATACGCAGTATTTT; cdr3_aa: CASSPGGAGGTDTQYF
cdr3_length: 14; v_call: TRBV6-2/TRBV6-3; d_call: NA; clone_size: NA; j_call: TRBJ1-5; cdr3_nt: TGTGCCAGCAGTTACCGGGGAGGCAATCAGCCCCAGCATTTT; cdr3_aa: CASSYRGGNQPQHF
cdr3_length: 14; v_call: TRBV5-4; d_call: TRBD1; clone_size: many; j_call: TRBJ1-1; cdr3_nt: TGTGCCAGCAGACCGGACAGGATGAACACTGAAGCTTTCTTT; cdr3_aa: CASRPDRMNTEAFF
cdr3_length: 15; v_call: TRBV6-4; d_call: TRBD1; clone_size: NA; j_call: TRBJ2-1; cdr3_nt: TGTGCCAGCAGTGACTTTTACAGGGGTAGGAATGAGCAGTTCTTC; cdr3_aa: CASSDFYRGRNEQFF
cdr3_length: 13; v_call: TRBV4-2; d_call: TRBD1; clone_size: NA; j_call: TRBJ2-7; cdr3_nt: TGTGCCAGCAGCCCGACAGGGGGCAACGAGCAGTACTTC; cdr3_aa: CASSPTGGNEQYF
cdr3_length: 13; v_call: TRBV7-3; d_call: NA; clone_size: NA; j_call: TRBJ2-2; cdr3_nt: TGTGCCAGCAGCGCGACTATTACCGGGGAGCTGTTTTTT; cdr3_aa: CASSATITGELFF
cdr3_length: 13; v_call: TRBV4-1; d_call: NA; clone_size: NA; j_call: TRBJ2-3; cdr3_nt: TGCGCCAGCAGCCAAGGCCGGGTTGATACGCAGTATTTT; cdr3_aa: CASSQGRVDTQYF
cdr3_length: 16; v_call: TRBV11-2; d_call: TRBD1; clone_size: NA; j_call: TRBJ2-1; cdr3_nt: TGTGCCAGCAGCTCCCGAGGGGGCCCGGCTTACAATGAGCAGTTCTTC; cdr3_aa: CASSSRGGPAYNEQFF
cdr3_length: 14; v_call: TRBV4-1; d_call: NA; clone_size: NA; j_call: TRBJ1-2; cdr3_nt: TGCGCCAGCAGCCAAGGGACAGAGAACTATGGCTACACCTTC; cdr3_aa: CASSQGTENYGYTF
cdr3_length: 17; v_call: TRBV7-8; d_call: TRBD2; clone_size: once; j_call: TRBJ2-1; cdr3_nt: TGTGCCAGCAGCTTCTCCGGGACTAGCGGGGGGGCGAATGAGCAGTTCTTC; cdr3_aa: CASSFSGTSGGANEQFF
cdr3_length: 18; v_call: TRBV19; d_call: TRBD1; clone_size: NA; j_call: TRBJ2-6; cdr3_nt: TGTGCCAGTAGTTCCCGGACAGGGGCCCTCTCTGGGGCCAACGTCCTGACTTTC; cdr3_aa: CASSSRTGALSGANVLTF
cdr3_length: 15; v_call: TRBV28; d_call: NA; clone_size: NA; j_call: TRBJ2-2; cdr3_nt: TGTGCCAGCAGTTACCACAGGTCCCCTGAGGGGGAGCTGTTTTTT; cdr3_aa: CASSYHRSPEGELFF
cdr3_length: 14; v_call: TRBV2; d_call: TRBD1; clone_size: NA; j_call: TRBJ1-2; cdr3_nt: TGTGCCAGCAGATCGGGACAGGGGTCGAGTGGCTACACCTTC; cdr3_aa: CASRSGQGSSGYTF
cdr3_length: 17; v_call: TRBV5-6; d_call: NA; clone_size: NA; j_call: TRBJ1-2; cdr3_nt: TGTGCCAGCAGCTCGCCGGGACGGAGCACAACCAGGGGTGGCTACACCTTC; cdr3_aa: CASSSPGRSTTRGGYTF
cdr3_length: 15; v_call: TRBV30; d_call: TRBD1; clone_size: NA; j_call: TRBJ1-5; cdr3_nt: TGTGCCTGGCCCCCGGGGGACAGGTACAATCAGCCCCAGCATTTT; cdr3_aa: CAWPPGDRYNQPQHF
cdr3_length: 15; v_call: TRBV5-1; d_call: NA; clone_size: few; j_call: TRBJ2-7; cdr3_nt: TGCGCCAGCAGCTTATTGGCGGGCTCCATCGGCGAGCAGTACTTC; cdr3_aa: CASSLLAGSIGEQYF